The T cell receptor beta chain under discussion was sequenced for a study of blood T cell repertoires in COVID-19. The overall study: Collection of acute and convalescent COVID-19 samples took place in the United States, Italy and Spain. PBMCs, B-cell-depleted T cells, or T cells provided the cDNA or gDNA that made up the material.

Original processing methods: Reference gene primer amplification gave estimated nucleated cell counts. The assay was immunoSEQ multiplex PCR, and TCRdb's table has in-frame clones only and misses some. V and J calls and clone size are those listed in that table; D and trimming were worked out from the DNA. Among some 28,000 clones listed, 70% to 90% were seen once. The germline CDR1 and CDR2 sequences are MGHDK and SYGVNS. There are 15 residues in the CDR3. Sequencing was done on a sample of peripheral blood. The chain has TRBV25-1 and TRBJ1-2, with 7 bases matching TRBD1. The TCR comes from a human donor in a cohort sampled during active COVID-19. The CDR3 DNA is TGTGCGACTCAAGAGGTAGGGGGCGCTGGGTATGGCTACACCTTC. Translating gives CATQEVGGAGYGYTF.